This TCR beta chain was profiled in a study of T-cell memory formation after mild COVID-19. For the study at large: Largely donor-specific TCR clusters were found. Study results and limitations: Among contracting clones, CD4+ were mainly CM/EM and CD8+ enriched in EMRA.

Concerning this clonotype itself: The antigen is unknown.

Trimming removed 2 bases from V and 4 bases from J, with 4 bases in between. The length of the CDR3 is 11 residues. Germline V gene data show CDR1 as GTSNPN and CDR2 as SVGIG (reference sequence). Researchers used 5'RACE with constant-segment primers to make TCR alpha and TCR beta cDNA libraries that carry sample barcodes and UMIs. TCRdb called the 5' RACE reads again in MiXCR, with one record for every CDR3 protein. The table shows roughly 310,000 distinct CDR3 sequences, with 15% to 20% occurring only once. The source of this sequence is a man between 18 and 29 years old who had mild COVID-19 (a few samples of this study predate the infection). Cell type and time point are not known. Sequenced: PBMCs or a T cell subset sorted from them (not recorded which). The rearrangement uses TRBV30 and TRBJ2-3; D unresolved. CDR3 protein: CAWSRADTQYF. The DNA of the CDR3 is TGTGCCTGGAGTCGTGCAGATACGCAGTATTTT.